This entry lists 25 T cell receptor beta chains sequenced from one sample in a study of PD-1 blockade in classical Hodgkin lymphoma. Following autologous stem cell transplantation, relapse occurred in every patient, and exposure to brentuximab vedotin varied. This table comes from immunoSEQ multiplex PCR, and its TCRdb copy is limited to in-frame clones, with some not included. The data hold 10,000 to 13,000 clones, with about 68% observed a single time. This specimen was peripheral blood mononuclear cells (PBMCs), taken at baseline. Receptors were obtained from a human donor with classical Hodgkin lymphoma.

This CDR3 reads CASSQDLAGLTEAFF. In DNA, the CDR3 is TGCGCCAGCAGCCAAGATTTGGCAGGGCTCACTGAAGCTTTCTTT. The chain couples TRBV4-1 to TRBJ1-1, with a weak D call TRBD1 (5 bases). The V and J ends lost 0 bases and 4 bases respectively, with 12 bases between them. The CDR3 length is 15 residues. The germline V gene encodes CDR1 MGHRA and CDR2 YSYEKL.

There are a few counts of this clone. CDR3 coding DNA: TGTGCCAGCAGCTTCATCGGAAACTATGGCTACACCTTC. Its translation is CASSFIGNYGYTF. The chain is built from TRBV7-2 and TRBJ1-2; D call uncertain. Germline values: CDR1 SGHTA, CDR2 FQGNSA. CDR3 size: 13 residues. The V end was cut by 3 bases, the J end by 2 bases, with 7 bases between.

The chain recombines TRBV6-1 with TRBJ2-5; 7 bases match TRBD1. The CDR3 spans 14 residues. J gave up 2 bases and V 7 bases, and 7 bases lay outside the gene matches. Germline assignment: CDR1 MNHNS and CDR2 SASEGT. The CDR3 reads CASTLTGLQETQYF. CDR3 DNA: TGTGCCAGCACTCTGACAGGGCTTCAAGAGACCCAGTACTTC.

The V gene is TRBV7-2, the J gene TRBJ2-5, with TRBD2 identical over 8 bases. V lost 1 base and J lost 5; bases outside the gene matches: 6. The germline V gene has CDR1 SGHTA and CDR2 FQGNSA. The CDR3 is made up of 15 amino acids. CDR3 region: CASSLEAGGPETQYF. The CDR3 nucleotides are TGTGCCAGCAGCTTAGAGGCGGGGGGCCCGGAGACCCAGTACTTC.

The CDR3 DNA follows: TGTGCCAGCAGTTTAAGAGGGAGGCAGGGAGCCCTCTCTGGCTACACCTTC. Encoded protein: CASSLRGRQGALSGYTF. V gene TRBV28 combines with J gene TRBJ1-2; the D gene is possibly TRBD1 (5 bases). From germline, CDR1 is MDHEN and CDR2 SYDVKM. Trimming cost V 2 bases and J 7 bases, with 23 bases left between them. The CDR3 sequence is 17 residues long.

V gene TRBV30 combines with J gene TRBJ2-1; D remains ambiguous. This CDR3 is built from 12 residues. V was clipped by 4 bases and J by 6 bases, with 10 bases between them. Germline assignment: CDR1 GTSNPN and CDR2 SVGIG (reference sequence). This chain's CDR3 is CAWKGSSNEQFF. In nucleotides, the CDR3 is TGTGCCTGGAAGGGTAGCAGCAATGAGCAGTTCTTC.

With regard to this clone: The missing conserved phenylalanine or tryptophan at the end of this CDR3 makes a read error likely. The V and J genes are TRBV4-3 and TRBJ1-6; D may be TRBD1 (6 bases). Per germline, CDR1 LGHNA and CDR2 YSLEER. The V gene lost 4 bases and the J gene lost 7 bases, with 17 bases spanning the gap. The length of the CDR3 is 16 residues. The CDR3 sequence is CASSLSGAYWNSPLHL. CDR3 DNA: TGCGCCAGCAGCCTTTCAGGGGCGTATTGGAATTCACCCCTCCACCTT.

CDR3 bases: TGTGCCAGCAGTTTATGGGGCAGGGGGCAGGTCGGGGAGCTGTTTTTT. Amino acids: CASSLWGRGQVGELFF. The chain uses TRBV28 and TRBJ2-2; the match to TRBD1 covers 8 bases. V gave up 0 bases and J gave up 7 bases; unmatched junction bases: 7. Germline lookup yields CDR1 MDHEN and CDR2 SYDVKM. The CDR3 runs 16 residues.

The V call is TRBV4-2, the J call TRBJ1-4, with 8 bases matching TRBD1. The CDR3 runs 15 residues. Germline V gives CDR1 LGHNA, CDR2 YNFKEQ. The V gene end was trimmed by 0 bases and the J gene end by 8 bases; junction bases not matched to a gene: 5. The CDR3 DNA reads TGTGCCAGCAGCCAAGACGCGACAGGGGAGGAAAAACTGTTTTTT. It codes for CASSQDATGEEKLFF.

This clone was detected a few times. The V call is TRBV11-2, the J call TRBJ2-3; TRBD2 agrees at 8 bases. Germline V gene data show CDR1 as SGHAT and CDR2 as FQNNGV. CDR3 length: 15 amino acids. Trimming took 5 bases from V and 0 from J; bases not matched to a gene: 4. In DNA form, the CDR3 reads TGTGCCAGCAGCCCCGAGCGGGGGAGCACAGATACGCAGTATTTT. Translating it yields CASSPERGSTDTQYF.

The chain combines TRBV27 with TRBJ2-3; unclear D gene. V was cut by 0 bases and J by 1 base, with 2 bases left in between. CDR1 and CDR2 (germline): MNHEY, SMNVEV (reference sequence). This CDR3 contains 13 residues. For the CDR3, the DNA is TGTGCCAGCAGTTTATCCCGCACAGATACGCAGTATTTT. It codes for CASSLSRTDTQYF.

A few counts support this clone. The V and J genes are TRBV5-6 and TRBJ2-7; D assignment may be TRBD1 or TRBD2 (6 bases each). Per the germline V gene, CDR1 is SGHDT and CDR2 is YYEEEE. V was clipped by 0 bases and J by 5 bases, with 15 bases between them. The CDR3 runs to 15 residues. The CDR3: CASSLGGAQGNEQYV. CDR3 nucleotides: TGTGCCAGCAGCTTGGGGGGGGCGCAGGGGAACGAGCAGTACGTC.

The J gene is TRBJ2-5, the V gene TRBV7-9; D ambiguous. V lost 5 bases, J lost 7 bases, and 14 bases lay in between. CDR1 is SEHNR, CDR2 FQNEAQ, per germline (reference sequence). CDR3 length: 13 amino acids. The CDR3 region is CASSPDAFGTQYF. The CDR3 DNA reads TGTGCCAGCAGCCCTGATGCCTTCGGGACCCAGTACTTC.

This rearrangement joins TRBV6-1 to TRBJ1-1, with 7 nucleotides matching TRBD1. The CDR3 has 14 amino acids. CDR1 and CDR2 (germline): MNHNS, SASEGT. Trimming cost V 3 bases and J 1 base; bases outside gene matches: 2. The CDR3 DNA sequence: TGTGCCAGCAGTGACGGGACAGCGAACACTGAAGCTTTCTTT. This encodes CASSDGTANTEAFF.

This clone appeared a single time. V usage is TRBV5-4 and J usage is TRBJ2-2; possible D gene TRBD2, 5 bases. Germline lookup yields CDR1 SGHNT and CDR2 YYREEE (reference sequence). The CDR3 totals 13 residues. Trimming removed 7 bases at V and 6 bases at J, with 13 bases between. The DNA of the CDR3 is TGTGCCAGCCTTCTTCGGGAATCCGGGGAGCTGTTTTTT. Protein product: CASLLRESGELFF.

J is TRBJ1-3 and V is TRBV29-1, with D tentatively TRBD1 (5 bases). CDR1 and CDR2 (germline): SQVTM, ANQGSEA. The CDR3 is 16 amino acids. Between the trimmed V and J ends, which lost 5 bases and 3 bases, there was a span of 20 bases. The CDR3 reads CSVSLGANHLGNTIYF. CDR3 sequence (DNA): TGCAGCGTTTCCCTTGGGGCCAACCACCTTGGAAACACCATATATTTT.

A word on this clone: Possible read error: a much larger clone is one base away. In the same sample, other DNA sequences code for this CDR3. CDR3 DNA: TGTGCCAGTAGCCTTAGGGCGGGCAATCAGCCCCAGCATTTT. As protein: CASSLRAGNQPQHF. The chain is built from TRBV2 and TRBJ1-5; D gene uncertain. The CDR3 is 14 residues long. Germline V gene lookup returns CDR1 SNHLY and CDR2 FYNNEI. The ends were cut back, 9 bases at V and 2 bases at J, with 14 bases in the middle.

This clone was seen a few times. This chain connects TRBV5-4 to TRBJ2-3; the D gene is possibly TRBD2 (6 bases). The germline CDR1 and CDR2 sequences are SGHNT and YYREEE (reference sequence). This CDR3 has 18 residues. The V end was cut by 1 base, the J end by 0 bases, with 18 bases between. For the CDR3, the DNA is TGTGCCAGCAGCTTGTCACTAGCAACACTCAGTAGCACAGATACGCAGTATTTT. This sequence encodes CASSLSLATLSSTDTQYF. The whole variable domain, filled in from reference TRBV5-4 and TRBJ2-3, reads ETGVTQSPTHLIKTRGQQVTLRCSSQSGHNTVSWYQQALGQGPQFIFQYYREEENGRGNFPPRFSGLQFPNYSSELNVNALELDDSALYLCASSLSLATLSSTDTQYFGPGTRLTVL.

CDR3 DNA sequence: TGCGCCAGCGGCCACCCTCTGAGGGATCCCACTGAAGCTTTCTTT. Translation gives CASGHPLRDPTEAFF. This chain uses TRBV5-1 with TRBJ1-1; D remains unclear. The CDR3 totals 15 residues. Trimming took 7 bases from V and 4 from J, leaving 20 bases between them. The V gene's germline CDR1 is SGHRS and CDR2 YFSETQ.

V is TRBV27 and J is TRBJ2-1, with D maybe TRBD1 (5 bases). Trimming shortened V by 3 bases and J by 3 bases, and 18 bases separated the two germline ends. Germline CDR1 reads MNHEY; CDR2 reads SMNVEV (reference sequence). The CDR3 runs 17 residues. CDR3 in DNA: TGTGCCAGCAGTTTTATCTATAGGGGAACAGGCTACAATGAGCAGTTCTTC. Protein: CASSFIYRGTGYNEQFF.

This clone was recorded once. At one of its ends the junction is not consistent with the germline gene, which may arise from a read error. The chain uses TRBV5-1 and TRBJ2-5, with a tentative D call TRBD2 (7 bases). This CDR3 region has 15 residues. CDR1 SGHRS and CDR2 YFSETQ come from the germline V gene. CDR3: CASSIDTGAGEAQYF. In nucleotides, the CDR3 is TGCGCCAGCAGCATTGATACGGGGGCGGGAGAGGCCCAGTACTTC.

The rearrangement uses TRBV28 and TRBJ2-1; D call uncertain. The CDR3 covers 12 residues. The ends were cut back, 5 bases at V and 3 bases at J, with 5 bases in the middle. Germline V lookup: CDR1 MDHEN, CDR2 SYDVKM. The CDR3 DNA sequence: TGTGCCAGCAGTCCTTACTACAATGAGCAGTTCTTC. The encoded protein is CASSPYYNEQFF.

The rearrangement uses TRBV11-2 and TRBJ1-1; 7 nucleotides agree with TRBD1. V dropped 5 bases and J dropped 2; count of bases not matched to a gene: 8. The CDR3 spans 15 residues. Germline CDR1 reads SGHAT; CDR2 reads FQNNGV. In DNA form, the CDR3 reads TGTGCCAGCAGCGGAATACAGGGGAGAAACACTGAAGCTTTCTTT. This codes for CASSGIQGRNTEAFF.

The chain couples TRBV29-1 to TRBJ2-7, with 7 bases fitting TRBD1. J was trimmed by 2 bases and V by 2 bases; bases with no gene match: 6. The CDR3 length is 14 residues. Germline V lookup: CDR1 SQVTM, CDR2 ANQGSEA. In DNA form, the CDR3 reads TGCAGCGTTGAACTGACAGGGACCCCCTACGAGCAGTACTTC. Translating gives CSVELTGTPYEQYF.

The V and J genes are TRBV6-4 and TRBJ1-6, with D possibly TRBD1 on 5 matching bases. The V gene lost 3 bases and the J gene lost 10 bases, with 13 bases spanning the gap. The CDR3 is made up of 14 amino acids. The germline V gene encodes CDR1 MRHNA and CDR2 SNTAGT. Written as DNA, the CDR3 is TGTGCCAGCAGTGAGGGGCAGGCAAACTCACCCCTCCACTTT. Protein: CASSEGQANSPLHF.